This T cell receptor beta chain was identified during a study of CD8+ T cells in alopecia areata. Study in general: The approximately 7-10-week-old female C3H/HeJ mice were given skin taken from 6-12-month-old C3H/HeJ graft donors that had spontaneous alopecia.

This clone was detected only a few times. Mouse germline and gene names are used. The read ends 4 residues shy of where the CDR3 ends; the end is completed using the germline J gene. Investigators isolated RNA and reverse transcribed it into cDNA to act as the sequencing template. The repertoire was sequenced with immunoSEQ multiplex PCR; TCRdb's copy has only in-frame clones and lacks some. This repertoire holds about 270,000 clones, and none appear only once. Scientists pooled cutaneous lymph node cells and sorted them on CD4, CD8alpha, NKG2D, NKG2ACE and other markers. With 7 bases removed from V and 0 bases from J, the gap between germline ends came to 9 bases. Germline loops: CDR1 NNHDY, CDR2 SYVADS. The CDR3 is 13 amino acids.

V usage is TRBV13-3 and J usage is TRBJ2-5, with D unresolved. Sequencing was carried out using CD4+ T cells sorted from a lymph node. The sequence derives from a C3H/HeJ mouse with alopecia areata. For the strain, the MHC haplotype given is H2-k. CDR3 region: CASSGDNQDTQYF. The CDR3 DNA, read in part, is TGTGCCAGCTCTGGAGATAACCAAGAC.